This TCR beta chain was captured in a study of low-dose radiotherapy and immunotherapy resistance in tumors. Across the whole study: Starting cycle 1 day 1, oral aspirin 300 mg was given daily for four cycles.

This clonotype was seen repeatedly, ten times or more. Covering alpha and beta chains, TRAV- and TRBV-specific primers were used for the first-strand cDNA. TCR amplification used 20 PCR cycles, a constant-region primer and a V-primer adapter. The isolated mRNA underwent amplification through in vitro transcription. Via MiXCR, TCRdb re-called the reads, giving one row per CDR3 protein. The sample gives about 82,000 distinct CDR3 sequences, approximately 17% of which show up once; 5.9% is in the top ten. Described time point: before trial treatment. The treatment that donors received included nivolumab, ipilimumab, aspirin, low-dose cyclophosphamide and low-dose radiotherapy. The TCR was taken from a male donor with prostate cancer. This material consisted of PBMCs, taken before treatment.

The CDR3 region has the DNA TGTGCCAGCAGTGAAACGGGCGCCGCCGACCAGCCCCAGCATTTT. Amino acids: CASSETGAADQPQHF. The rearrangement links TRBV6-1 to TRBJ1-5; D unresolved. The CDR3 is 15 residues long. Trimming pared 2 bases from V and 7 bases from J, leaving 15 bases between. Germline CDR1 MNHNS, CDR2 SASEGT.